What follows is one TCR beta chain and its context. It has no known antigen specificity. Base qualities are not provided; no much larger clone lies one nucleotide away. What this sample's time point label stands for: about 28 days (+/-7) after the second vaccine dose. The treatment or condition tag for this specimen amounts to: meningococcal conjugate vaccine given as trial control. Vaccinee samples came from UK trials COV001 and COV002, including a single-blind randomized controlled phase 2/3 trial of AZD1222 (ChAdOx1 nCoV-19) in healthy adults. Trial participant PBMC samples were collected at day 0 and day 28 after the second dose for TCRbeta chain sequencing. This entry is derived from a study of T cell responses to AZD1222 COVID-19 vaccine (dated by TCRdb to the early 2020s). Study-level background: A total of under 250 trial participants underwent TCR sequencing, of whom about 210 had received two doses of AZD1222 and around 25 had received two doses of the MenACWY control vaccine. Trial participants were enrolled by age into subgroups of 18-55, 56-69 and 70-plus years, and about 150, 27 and 61 TCR-sequenced participants, respectively, were included in these subgroups.

The study at large found these results: Only a handful of AZD1222 recipients were SARS-CoV-2 seropositive at baseline, limiting conclusions about previously exposed vaccinees. Most participants were white British and females outnumbered males, and the authors suggested that clonal diversity may have been underestimated. The vaccine-associated CD4 TCRs covered the entire spike protein, and the dominant responses fell in regions 160-218 and 743-854. Because no samples from the day 14 peak response were available, repertoires could be characterized only after the peak T cell response. Reportedly, close to half of the unique spike-specific TCRs recognized epitopes lying outside the regions that are mutated in the B.1.351 and B.1.1.7 variants. After two AZD1222 doses, both the breadth and the depth of spike-specific TCRs were significantly higher than at day 0 and than in MenACWY recipients. In the small 56-69-year group, the increase in depth fell short of significance, most likely because of low power.

The CDR3 regions of human TCRbeta chains were analyzed by immunosequencing. The paper's processing steps were these. Repertoire TCRs were matched against a reference library of SARS-CoV-2-specific TCRs generated with the MIRA antigen-specificity platform. Breadth meant the fraction of unique TCRs that were SARS-CoV-2-associated, whereas depth meant the fraction of total T cells that were SARS-CoV-2-associated. Using the MIRA data, each spike-specific TCR was mapped to the spike region that the TCR reacts to and placed in a CD4 or CD8 class. Log10-transformed breadth and depth values were compared by one-way ANOVA with Sidak's multiple comparisons tests. TCRdb carries this immuneACCESS record with in-frame sequences only. Its versions omit some clonotypes, under half of them owing to an unresolved V gene in the studies checked, with the rest unexplained. V, J and clone size reflect that table, while D and trimming were determined from the DNA. The sample profile shows more than 100,000 clones; 85% of them were found once. The leading ten clones occupy approximately 8% of the sample.

The input for sequencing was peripheral blood, taken 28 days after the second dose of the MenACWY control vaccine. This clonotype was sampled from an adult who received the MenACWY meningococcal vaccine as a control.

The DNA sequence is TGTGCCAGCAGGCGGGGACAGACCTTCATGTTGCGCCCTGCTCAGGATACGCAGTATTTT. Its protein product is CASRRGQTFMLRPAQDTQYF. The rearrangement combines TRBV28 with TRBJ2-3; TRBD1 could be the D gene, as 7 bases match. Via the germline V gene, CDR1 is MDHEN and CDR2 SYDVKM. The CDR3 starts with the cysteine, ends with the phenylalanine, and has 20 residues. Only the CDR3 part of the read is kept: 60 bases, read in frame from the first base. V is reduced by 6 bases and J by 6 bases, leaving a spacing of 34 bases between them.